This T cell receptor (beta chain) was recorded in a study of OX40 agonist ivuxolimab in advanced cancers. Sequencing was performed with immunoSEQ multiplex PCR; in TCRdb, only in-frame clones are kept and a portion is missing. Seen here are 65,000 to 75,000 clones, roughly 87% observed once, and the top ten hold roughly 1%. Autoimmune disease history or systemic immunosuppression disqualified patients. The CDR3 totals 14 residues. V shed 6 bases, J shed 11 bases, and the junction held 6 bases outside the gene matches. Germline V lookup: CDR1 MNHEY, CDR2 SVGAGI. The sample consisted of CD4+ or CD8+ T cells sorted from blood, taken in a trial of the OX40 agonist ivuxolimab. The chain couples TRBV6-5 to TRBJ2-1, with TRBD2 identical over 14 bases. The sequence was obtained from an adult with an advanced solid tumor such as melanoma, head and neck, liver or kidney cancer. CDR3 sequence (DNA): TGTGCCAGCAGACCGCGGACTAGCGGGGGGAAGCAGTTCTTC. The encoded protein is CASRPRTSGGKQFF.